A single sample gave rise to the 10 T cell receptor beta chains below, sequenced in a study of Graves' ophthalmopathy and Graves' hyperthyroidism. The authors amplified TCR beta CDR3 regions, and they did so from RNA transcripts for repertoire sequencing. Second-round multiplex PCR followed a first-round RT-PCR using HTBI primers. MiXCR, applied by TCRdb to the multiplex PCR reads, yields one record per CDR3 protein. The sample records fewer than 600,000 distinct CDR3 sequences, around 14% being singletons. Sequencing used blood. Receptors originate from a woman aged 25-40 years with Graves' ophthalmopathy.

This clonotype was observed at least ten times. The chain combines TRBV12-3 or TRBV12-4 with TRBJ1-2, with 10 positions matching TRBD1. V lost 6 bases to trimming and J lost 6 bases; unmatched junction nucleotides: 4. This CDR3 comprises 13 residues. CDR3 nucleotide sequence: TGTGCCAGCAGGCAGACAGGGGGCCATGGCTACACCTTC. It codes for CASRQTGGHGYTF.

This clonotype came up many times. This CDR3 fails to terminate in the conserved phenylalanine or tryptophan, so it likely reflects a read error. The DNA is left out, because the CDR3 cannot be placed on it with certainty; the CDR3 is given as TCRdb lists it. This chain joins TRBV20-1 and TRBJ2-7; the D call of TRBD1 is as the table states it, not checked on the DNA. The length of the CDR3 is 13 amino acids, counting both ends. Germline V gene lookup returns CDR1 DFQATT and CDR2 SNEGSKA (reference sequence). The CDR3: CSARSLLDLERYL.

In its sample, this clonotype was seen many times. The rearrangement joins TRBV4-1 to TRBJ2-5; tentatively, D is TRBD1 (5 bases). This CDR3 contains 15 residues. The V and J ends lost 0 bases and 4 bases respectively, with 12 bases between them. The germline CDR1 and CDR2 sequences are MGHRA and YSYEKL. The CDR3 nucleotides are TGCGCCAGCAGCCAAGATAGGGGAAAAGGAGAGACCCAGTACTTC. This encodes CASSQDRGKGETQYF.

Many counts were recorded for this clonotype. The genes are TRBV2 and TRBJ2-5, with a weak D call TRBD1 (6 bases). The CDR3 spans 15 residues. CDR1 is SNHLY, CDR2 FYNNEI, per germline. The V gene lost 8 bases and the J gene lost 0 bases, with 16 bases spanning the gap. CDR3 sequence reads: CASRRTAWYQETQYF. Written as DNA, the CDR3 is TGTGCCAGCCGAAGGACAGCTTGGTACCAAGAGACCCAGTACTTC.

This clonotype has a count of ten or more. The chain carries TRBV6-5 and TRBJ1-5; maybe TRBD1 (5 bases). The CDR3 covers 15 residues. Trimming stripped 0 bases from V and 1 base from J, with 7 bases between. Germline loops: CDR1 MNHEY, CDR2 SVGAGI. The CDR3 DNA follows: TGTGCCAGCAGTTACTCGAGGGGAAGCAATCAGCCCCAGCATTTT. Its protein is CASSYSRGSNQPQHF.

This clonotype was found many times. This chain links TRBV6-1 with TRBJ1-5; 8 nucleotides align to TRBD1. The germline gives CDR1 MNHNS, CDR2 SASEGT. The junction had 4 bases not matched to a gene; V was cut back by 4 bases and J by 5 bases. CDR3 size: 14 residues. The CDR3 spells CASSARGRDQPQHF. The DNA of the CDR3 is TGTGCCAGCAGTGCCAGGGGGCGAGATCAGCCCCAGCATTTT.

The chain joins TRBV30 to TRBJ2-5; 10 bases map to TRBD1. Germline CDR1 reads GTSNPN; CDR2 reads SVGIG (reference sequence). The CDR3 is 15 residues long. With V trimmed by 2 bases and J by 4 bases, 7 bases remained unmatched. In nucleotides, the CDR3 is TGTGCCTGGAGTCAAAAAGGGACAGGGGCAGAGACCCAGTACTTC. It encodes CAWSQKGTGAETQYF.

At least ten counts were recorded for this clonotype. This rearrangement joins TRBV6-1 to TRBJ2-7; 11 bases map to TRBD2. J lost 0 bases, V lost 6 bases, and 10 bases had no gene match. This CDR3 comprises 17 residues. The V gene's germline CDR1 is MNHNS and CDR2 SASEGT. CDR3 DNA sequence: TGTGCCAGCAGGCCTAGCGGGAGGTATACGATCTCCTACGAGCAGTACTTC. Amino acid sequence: CASRPSGRYTISYEQYF.

At least ten counts were recorded for this clonotype. The rearrangement joins TRBV11-3 to TRBJ2-7; D remains ambiguous. Germline V gives CDR1 SGHNT, CDR2 YENEEA. Trimming pared 5 bases from V and 0 bases from J, leaving 8 bases between. The CDR3 is 13 residues long. The CDR3 nucleotides read TGTGCCAGCAGCCAGGCTAGCTCCTACGAGCAGTACTTC. As protein: CASSQASSYEQYF.

This clonotype is a singleton in its sample. This may be a read error: a much more frequent sequence differs by one nucleotide. The V call is TRBV30, the J call TRBJ2-4; D may be TRBD2 (5 bases). This CDR3 spans 15 amino acids. Germline V CDR1 and CDR2: GTSNPN, SVGIG (reference sequence). Trimming removed 1 base from V and 9 bases from J, with 19 bases in between. Here the CDR3 DNA reads TGTGCCTGGAGTGCGGGCACCGCTAAGCGGACCATTCAGTACTTC. It translates to CAWSAGTAKRTIQYF.